One and the same sample provided the 30 T cell receptor beta chains below, sequenced in a study of CXCR3-negative and CXCR3-positive naive CD8 T cells. Findings and limits, study-wide: Hydrophobicity of TRB CDR3s was greater in CXCR3-positive naive cells than in CXCR3-negative naive cells.

TRB cDNA libraries were made by UMI-labeled 5' RACE. TCRdb reprocessed the 5' RACE reads and stores each CDR3 protein as one record, lacking DNA. The sample totals roughly 59,000 distinct CDR3 sequences. Antigens for these TCRs are unknown. Sequencing was performed on naive CXCR3+ CD8+ T cells from blood. Subset denoted: CD45RO-CCR7+CD27+CD95- naive CD8+ T cells expressing CXCR3 (TNR3+). The receptors come from a human donor in good health. Some clones in this sample may be carry-over from other donors' samples.

The V gene is TRBV29-1, the J gene TRBJ2-7; there is no DNA to check the TCRdb D call of TRBD2. The germline V gene has CDR1 SQVTM and CDR2 ANQGSEA. The CDR3 runs 13 residues. CDR3: CSVELAGNYEQYF.

This sequence joins TRBV7-3 and TRBJ2-2; without DNA, the TCRdb call of TRBD2 cannot be checked. The CDR3 sequence is 17 residues long. Germline V gene lookup returns CDR1 SGHTA and CDR2 FQGTGA. Here the CDR3 reads CASSLRTSGGADGELFF.

CDR3 residues: CASGIPGQQFF. The V gene is TRBV6-5, the J gene TRBJ2-1; the TCRdb D gene call, TRBD1, has no DNA to confirm it. The CDR3 has 11 residues. Per germline, CDR1 MNHEY and CDR2 SVGAGI.

The chain carries TRBV6-2 or TRBV6-3 and TRBJ2-7. Germline-derived CDR1 and CDR2 are MNHEY and SVGEGT. The CDR3 covers 14 residues. CDR3 region: CASSYVGVDYEQYF.

CDR3 sequence reads: CASSLDRGNTEAFF. The J gene is TRBJ1-1, the V gene TRBV27; TCRdb selects TRBD1, and the lack of DNA leaves this call unchecked. This CDR3 is 14 amino acids long. Germline loops: CDR1 MNHEY, CDR2 SMNVEV (reference sequence).

V usage is TRBV7-9 and J usage is TRBJ2-5; TCRdb picks TRBD2, but there is no DNA to check that call. Germline CDR1 and CDR2: SEHNR and FQNEAQ (reference sequence). The CDR3 runs to 16 residues. The CDR3 sequence: CASSSQARGVKETQYF.

The chain has TRBV5-1 and TRBJ2-5; TCRdb selects TRBD1, and the lack of DNA leaves this call unchecked. The CDR3 extends over 16 amino acids. CDR1 is SGHRS, CDR2 YFSETQ, per germline. This chain's CDR3 is CASSLWFLGEEETQYF. The complete variable domain, with remaining parts taken from reference TRBV5-1 and TRBJ2-5, reads KAGVTQTPRYLIKTRGQQVTLSCSPISGHRSVSWYQQTPGQGLQFLFEYFSETQRNKGNFPGRFSGRQFSNSRSEMNVSTLELGDSALYLCASSLWFLGEEETQYFGPGTRLLVL.

The gene calls are TRBV12-3 or TRBV12-4 and TRBJ1-3; TCRdb picks TRBD1, but there is no DNA to check that call. The CDR3 runs 15 residues. The CDR3 spells CASSLRAGAGNTIYF.

J is TRBJ1-1 and V is TRBV12-3 or TRBV12-4; the D call of TRBD1 rests on TCRdb alone, since no DNA is present to check it. CDR3 length: 16 residues. CDR3: CASRSRDTQGETEAFF.

V and J are TRBV5-1 and TRBJ2-3; TCRdb's D gene call, TRBD1, goes unchecked for lack of DNA. This CDR3 has 16 residues. The germline V gene has CDR1 SGHRS and CDR2 YFSETQ. The CDR3 sequence: CASSLPTGDDTDTQYF.

The V and J genes are TRBV28 and TRBJ2-7; the D call of TRBD2 rests on TCRdb alone, since no DNA is present to check it. The CDR3 length is 13 residues. Germline CDR1 MDHEN, CDR2 SYDVKM. The CDR3 spells CASSMGRGDEQYF.

The chain couples TRBV7-2 to TRBJ2-1; without DNA, the TCRdb call of TRBD1 cannot be checked. The V gene's germline CDR1 is SGHTA and CDR2 FQGNSA. This CDR3 has 16 amino acids. CDR3: CASSLVGWGDYNEQFF.

V gene TRBV6-5 combines with J gene TRBJ2-2; absent DNA, TCRdb's TRBD1 call cannot be checked. Germline CDR1 is MNHEY and CDR2 is SVGAGI. The CDR3 contains 15 residues. CDR3 region: CASSPRTGFGGELFF.

The V call is TRBV29-1, the J call TRBJ2-2; TCRdb's D gene call, TRBD2, goes unchecked for lack of DNA. Germline V gives CDR1 SQVTM, CDR2 ANQGSEA. The CDR3 is 14 residues long. CDR3 in amino acids: CSVEGTGTTGELFF.

The chain joins TRBV28 to TRBJ2-7; TCRdb returns TRBD2, unconfirmable since there is no DNA. This CDR3 spans 13 amino acids. Germline assignment: CDR1 MDHEN and CDR2 SYDVKM. CDR3 loop: CASSFGLLYEQYF.

The chain joins TRBV9 to TRBJ2-3; there is no DNA to check the TCRdb D call of TRBD2. CDR3 size: 17 residues. Germline loops: CDR1 SGDLS, CDR2 YYNGEE. CDR3 residues: CASSAEGSGASTDTQYF.

V usage is TRBV7-3 and J usage is TRBJ2-1; as DNA is missing, the TRBD1 call by TCRdb cannot be tested. The germline V gene encodes CDR1 SGHTA and CDR2 FQGTGA. The length of the CDR3 is 17 residues. The CDR3 region is CAGSLSDPQSSYNEQFF.

V gene TRBV7-2 combines with J gene TRBJ1-2. Per the germline V gene, CDR1 is SGHTA and CDR2 is FQGNSA. CDR3 size: 14 residues. The CDR3 sequence is CASSFQSLLYGYTF.

The CDR3 reads CASSLIGYTGKTQYF. The chain links TRBV13 to TRBJ2-5. This CDR3 is built from 15 residues. Germline lookup yields CDR1 PRHDT and CDR2 FYEKMQ (reference sequence).

The chain joins TRBV6-2 or TRBV6-3 to TRBJ2-2; TCRdb names TRBD1, which stays unverified in the absence of DNA. Germline lookup yields CDR1 MNHEY and CDR2 SVGEGT. The CDR3 contains 18 residues. CDR3 in amino acids: CASSSGTGEWVGTGELFF.

The chain has TRBV29-1 and TRBJ1-1; TCRdb gives TRBD1 as the D gene, but with no DNA this cannot be confirmed. Per the germline V gene, CDR1 is SQVTM and CDR2 is ANQGSEA. The CDR3 spans 15 residues. This CDR3 reads CSVEGTGASSTEAFF.

CDR3 protein: CASSLNTDTQYF. V and J are TRBV9 and TRBJ2-3. The germline V gene has CDR1 SGDLS and CDR2 YYNGEE. This CDR3 is built from 12 residues.

V is TRBV5-1 and J is TRBJ2-1; TCRdb's D call of TRBD1 is untestable without DNA. The CDR3 sequence is 14 residues long. Germline CDR1 and CDR2: SGHRS and YFSETQ. This chain's CDR3 is CASSHRGGLDEQFF.

The rearrangement joins TRBV12-3 or TRBV12-4 to TRBJ2-5; TCRdb outputs TRBD1, but without DNA this stays unchecked. This CDR3 is 13 amino acids long. The CDR3: CASSDRLQETQYF.

The genes are TRBV7-2 and TRBJ2-1. The CDR3 totals 12 residues. The germline V gene has CDR1 SGHTA and CDR2 FQGNSA. The CDR3 sequence: CASSLPYNEQFF.

The chain links TRBV4-2 to TRBJ1-1; the TCRdb call, TRBD1, lacks DNA for checking. Looked up from germline, CDR1 is LGHNA and CDR2 is YNFKEQ. This CDR3 contains 16 residues. CDR3 sequence: CASSQPGTGGWTEAFF.

This chain links TRBV12-3 or TRBV12-4 with TRBJ2-7; the TCRdb D gene call, TRBD2, has no DNA to confirm it. The CDR3 spans 14 residues. The CDR3 spells CASSHATPGGEQYF.

J is TRBJ2-5 and V is TRBV12-3 or TRBV12-4; the TCRdb call, TRBD2, lacks DNA for checking. This CDR3 comprises 14 residues. CDR3: CASSLEGYEETQYF.

CDR3 region: CASIQGEEIGQPQHF. The V call is TRBV12-3 or TRBV12-4, the J call TRBJ1-5. This CDR3 spans 15 amino acids.

The chain carries TRBV11-3 and TRBJ2-1; TCRdb proposes TRBD1, but this gene call is untestable without DNA. Germline V lookup: CDR1 SGHNT, CDR2 YENEEA. The CDR3 runs to 15 residues. This chain's CDR3 is CASSPGIGIHNEQFF.